This T cell receptor beta chain was captured in a study of blood T cell repertoires in COVID-19. Libraries were prepared by immunoSEQ multiplex PCR; TCRdb keeps only in-frame clonotypes and omits some of them. This table holds under 90,000 clones, 90% to 95% found once. CDR3 length: 16 amino acids. The sample taken for sequencing was peripheral blood. The sequence came from a man aged 35-49 years with COVID-19, enrolled during active disease. This chain joins TRBV21-1 and TRBJ1-5; the tabulated D call, TRBD1, remains unverified against the DNA. TRBV21-1 is a recognized pseudogene. DNA of the CDR3: TGTGCCAGCAGCAAAGAGGGGCAGGGGGCGAATCAGCCCCAGCATTTT. Translating gives CASSKEGQGANQPQHF.